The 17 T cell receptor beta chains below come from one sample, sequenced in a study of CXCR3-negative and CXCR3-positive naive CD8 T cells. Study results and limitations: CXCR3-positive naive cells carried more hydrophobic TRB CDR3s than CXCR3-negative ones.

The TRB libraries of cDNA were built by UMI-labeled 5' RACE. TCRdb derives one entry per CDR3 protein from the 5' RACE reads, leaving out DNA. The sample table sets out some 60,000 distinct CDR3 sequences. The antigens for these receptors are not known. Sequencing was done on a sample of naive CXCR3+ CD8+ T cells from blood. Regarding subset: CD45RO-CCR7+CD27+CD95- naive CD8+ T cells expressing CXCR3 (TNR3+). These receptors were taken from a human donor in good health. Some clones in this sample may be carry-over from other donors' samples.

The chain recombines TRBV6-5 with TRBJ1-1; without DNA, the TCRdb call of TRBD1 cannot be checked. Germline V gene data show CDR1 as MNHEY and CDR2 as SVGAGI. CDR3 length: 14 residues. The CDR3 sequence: CASSYGDRGTEAFF.

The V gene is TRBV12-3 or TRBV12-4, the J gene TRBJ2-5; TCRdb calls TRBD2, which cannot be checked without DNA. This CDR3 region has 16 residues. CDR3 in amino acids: CASSSPSSGPQETQYF.

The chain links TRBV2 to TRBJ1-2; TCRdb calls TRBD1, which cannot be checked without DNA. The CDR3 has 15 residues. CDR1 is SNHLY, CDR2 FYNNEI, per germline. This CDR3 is CASSDATGSEYGYTF.

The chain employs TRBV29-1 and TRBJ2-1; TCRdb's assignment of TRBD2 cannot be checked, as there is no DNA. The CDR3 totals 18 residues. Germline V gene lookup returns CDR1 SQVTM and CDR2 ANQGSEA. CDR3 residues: CSVEVSSGRFLAYNEQFF.

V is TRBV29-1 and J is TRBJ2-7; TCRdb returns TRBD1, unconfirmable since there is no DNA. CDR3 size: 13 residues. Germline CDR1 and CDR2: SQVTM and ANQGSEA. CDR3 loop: CSVTGLASYEQYF.

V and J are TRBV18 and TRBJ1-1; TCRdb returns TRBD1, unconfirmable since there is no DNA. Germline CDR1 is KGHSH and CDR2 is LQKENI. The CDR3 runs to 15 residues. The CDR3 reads CASSPVGQGNTEAFF.

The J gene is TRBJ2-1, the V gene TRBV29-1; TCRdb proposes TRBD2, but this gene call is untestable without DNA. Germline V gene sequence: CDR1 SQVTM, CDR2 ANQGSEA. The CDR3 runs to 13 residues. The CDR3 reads CSDLAGGSHEQFF.

The CDR3 reads CASSQDGYEQFF. The chain is built from TRBV6-5 and TRBJ2-1. CDR3 length: 12 amino acids. In germline, CDR1 is MNHEY, CDR2 SVGAGI.

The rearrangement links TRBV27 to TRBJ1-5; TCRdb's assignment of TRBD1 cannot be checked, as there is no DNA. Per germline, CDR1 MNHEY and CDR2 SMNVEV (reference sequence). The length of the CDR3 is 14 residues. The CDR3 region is CASSLGHINQPQHF.

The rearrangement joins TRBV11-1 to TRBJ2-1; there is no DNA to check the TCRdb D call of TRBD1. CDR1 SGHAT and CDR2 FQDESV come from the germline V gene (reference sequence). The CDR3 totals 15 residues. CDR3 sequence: CASSLGDPAYNEQFF.

CDR3 sequence: CSVGFGSSNTGELFF. The J gene is TRBJ2-2, the V gene TRBV29-1. The CDR3 totals 15 residues. Germline V CDR1 and CDR2: SQVTM, ANQGSEA.

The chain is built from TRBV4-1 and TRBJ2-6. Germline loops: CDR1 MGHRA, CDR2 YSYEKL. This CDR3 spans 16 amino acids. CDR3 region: CASSQVRSSGANVLTF.

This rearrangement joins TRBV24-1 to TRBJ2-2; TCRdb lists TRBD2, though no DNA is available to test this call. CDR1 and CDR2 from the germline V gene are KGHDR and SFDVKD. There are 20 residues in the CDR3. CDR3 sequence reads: CATSDLHGLAGGPNTGELFF.

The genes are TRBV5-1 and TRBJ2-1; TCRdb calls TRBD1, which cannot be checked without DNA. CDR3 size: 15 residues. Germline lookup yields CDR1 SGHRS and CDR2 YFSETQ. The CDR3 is CASSSWDVGYNEQFF.

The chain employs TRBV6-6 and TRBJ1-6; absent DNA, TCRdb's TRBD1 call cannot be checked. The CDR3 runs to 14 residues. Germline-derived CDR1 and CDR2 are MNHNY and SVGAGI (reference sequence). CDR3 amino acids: CASSAGQRNSPLHF.

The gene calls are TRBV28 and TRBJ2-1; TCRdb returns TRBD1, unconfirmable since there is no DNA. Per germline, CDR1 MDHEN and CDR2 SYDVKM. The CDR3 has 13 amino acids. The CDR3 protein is CASRGQRVNEQLF. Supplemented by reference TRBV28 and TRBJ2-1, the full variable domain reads DVKVTQSSRYLVKRTGEKVFLECVQDMDHENMFWYRQDPGLGLRLIYFSYDVKMKEKGDIPEGYSVSREKKERFSLILESASTNQTSMYLCASRGQRVNEQLFGPGTRLTVL.

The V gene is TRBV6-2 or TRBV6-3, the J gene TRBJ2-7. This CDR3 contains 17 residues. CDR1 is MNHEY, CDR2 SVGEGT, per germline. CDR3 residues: CASSYSIAGYGSYEQYF.